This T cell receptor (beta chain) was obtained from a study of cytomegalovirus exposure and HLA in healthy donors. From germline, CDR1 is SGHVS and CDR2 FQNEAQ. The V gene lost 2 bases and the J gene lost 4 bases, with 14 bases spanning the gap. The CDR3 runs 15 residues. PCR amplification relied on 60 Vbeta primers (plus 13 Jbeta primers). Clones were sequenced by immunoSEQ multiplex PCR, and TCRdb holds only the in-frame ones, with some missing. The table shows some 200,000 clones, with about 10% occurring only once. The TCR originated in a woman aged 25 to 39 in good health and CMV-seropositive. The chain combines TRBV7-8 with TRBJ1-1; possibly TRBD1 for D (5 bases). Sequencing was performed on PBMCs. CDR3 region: CASSLSGARGTEAFF. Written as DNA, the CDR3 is TGTGCCAGCAGCTTAAGTGGGGCGCGGGGCACTGAAGCTTTCTTT.